This T cell receptor beta chain was sequenced for a study of cytomegalovirus exposure and HLA in healthy donors. Study-wide background: The 120 validation repertoires used the same platform as the 550 to 800 first-cohort repertoires (as reported by a later analysis).

The CDR3 consists of 14 residues. Germline V CDR1 and CDR2: SGHRS, YFSETQ. V trimming: 0 bases; J trimming: 5 bases; junction bases outside the gene matches: 2. Using immunoSEQ multiplex PCR, the repertoire was profiled, and TCRdb retains in-frame clones only, with some absent. The data contain approximately 280,000 clones, approximately 88% of them singletons. General observations from the study: Subsequent analysis showed first-cohort TCR clusters tending to co-occur in approximately 120 validation repertoires. It was confirmed in vitro that three of the CMV-associated chains were specific for CMV antigens.

In the case of this clone: Its antigen is unknown.

The source is a woman under 30 in good health and CMV-seronegative. This chain uses TRBV5-1 with TRBJ2-3; TRBD1 agrees at 8 bases. Sequenced: PBMCs. The CDR3 nucleotides read TGCGCCAGCAGCTTGGATACAGGGGGAGATACGCAGTATTTT. Translating gives CASSLDTGGDTQYF. The whole variable domain, remainder taken from reference TRBV5-1 and TRBJ2-3, is KAGVTQTPRYLIKTRGQQVTLSCSPISGHRSVSWYQQTPGQGLQFLFEYFSETQRNKGNFPGRFSGRQFSNSRSEMNVSTLELGDSALYLCASSLDTGGDTQYFGPGTRLTVL.